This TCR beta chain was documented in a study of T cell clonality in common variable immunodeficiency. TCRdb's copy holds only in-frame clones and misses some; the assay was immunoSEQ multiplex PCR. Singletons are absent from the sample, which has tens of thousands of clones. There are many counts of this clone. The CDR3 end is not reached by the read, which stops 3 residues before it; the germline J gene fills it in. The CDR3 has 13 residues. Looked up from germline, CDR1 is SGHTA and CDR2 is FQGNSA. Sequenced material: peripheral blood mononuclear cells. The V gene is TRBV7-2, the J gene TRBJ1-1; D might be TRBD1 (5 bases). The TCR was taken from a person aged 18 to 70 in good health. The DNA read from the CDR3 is TGTGCCAGCAGTGTTCGGGGGTCGCGGGAA. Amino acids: CASSVRGSRE. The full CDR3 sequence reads CASSVRGSREAFF.